This record covers a single TCR beta chain. In the original analysis: Reference gene primer amplification yielded estimated nucleated cell counts. Using immunoSEQ multiplex PCR, the repertoire was profiled, and TCRdb retains in-frame clones only, with some absent. The DNA was the basis for D and trimming; V, J and clone size are from that table. The data contain approximately 31,000 clones, 80% to 90% of them seen just once; the ten biggest clones take up 25% to 35%. The CDR3 sequence is 14 residues long. Germline V gene lookup returns CDR1 SGHTA and CDR2 FQGNSA. J lost 5 bases, V lost 5 bases, and 6 bases had no gene match. The source of the sample is a study of blood T cell repertoires in COVID-19. On the study more broadly: Sites in the United States, Italy and Spain provided acute and convalescent COVID-19 samples. T cells, B-cell-depleted T cells, or PBMCs provided the cDNA or gDNA that served as material.

This sequence was found in a man older than 75 with acute or convalescent COVID-19. Sequencing was done on a sample of peripheral blood. The J gene is TRBJ2-1, the V gene TRBV7-2; TRBD2 agrees at 7 bases. The CDR3 region has the DNA TGTGCCAGCAGCCGGGGAGGGAGCGACAATGAGCAGTTCTTC. Its translation is CASSRGGSDNEQFF.